Detailed here is one T cell receptor (beta chain). The antigen remains unidentified. Described treatment: oral pan-JAK inhibitor, 5-10 mg twice daily. This entry belongs to a study of CD8+ T cells in alopecia areata. Background on the study: For the treated group, dosing was oral tofacitinib at 5 to 10 mg twice daily. Among treated patients, severity was scored by affected scalp area percentage.

Study-wide points: Many expanded lesional clones remained in scalp and blood on tofacitinib.

Sequencing used cDNA as its template, made by extracting RNA and reverse transcribing it. Clones were sequenced by immunoSEQ multiplex PCR, and TCRdb holds only the in-frame ones, with some missing. The sample shows 70,000 or so clones, approximately 29% of them seen only once. The receptor was derived from a human donor with alopecia areata. Sample: CD8+ T cells sorted from blood, taken at week 4, from a patient treated with tofacitinib.

This chain's CDR3 is CASSQGVRDQPQHF. The CDR3 bases are TGCGCCAGCAGTCAAGGGGTACGGGATCAGCCCCAGCATTTT. V gene TRBV23-1 combines with J gene TRBJ1-5, with D unclear. TRBV23-1 carries the ORF label, with uncertain function. V was shortened by 2 bases and J by 5 bases, with 10 bases between the two germline ends. The CDR3 runs 14 residues.